This T cell receptor (beta chain) was observed in a study of T cell responses to AZD1222 COVID-19 vaccine. Trimming cost V 5 bases and J 1 base, with 19 bases left between them. The CDR3 extends over 17 amino acids. CDR1 SGHKS and CDR2 YYEKEE come from the germline V gene (reference sequence). Clones were sequenced by immunoSEQ multiplex PCR, and TCRdb holds only the in-frame ones, with some missing. The sample comprises 160,000 or so clones, over 80% of which are singletons, and less than 2.5% rests with the top ten. Overall study results and limits: Repertoire sampling happened only post peak T cell response. Only a handful of AZD1222 recipients tested seropositive at baseline. Of spike-specific TCRs, nearly half reportedly target regions left unmutated in variants.

In the case of this clone: The antigen is not known.

The TCR comes from an adult in good health. The V call is TRBV5-5, the J call TRBJ1-3; the D is unclear. Sample: peripheral blood, taken on day 0 of AZD1222 vaccination. CDR3 in amino acids: CASSYSPPGESGNTIYF. The CDR3 DNA reads as TGTGCCAGCAGTTATAGTCCCCCAGGAGAATCTGGAAACACCATATATTTT. The full variable domain, completed using reference TRBV5-5 and TRBJ1-3, is DAGVTQSPTHLIKTRGQQVTLRCSPISGHKSVSWYQQVLGQGPQFIFQYYEKEERGRGNFPDRFSARQFPNYSSELNVNALLLGDSALYLCASSYSPPGESGNTIYFGEGSWLTVV.